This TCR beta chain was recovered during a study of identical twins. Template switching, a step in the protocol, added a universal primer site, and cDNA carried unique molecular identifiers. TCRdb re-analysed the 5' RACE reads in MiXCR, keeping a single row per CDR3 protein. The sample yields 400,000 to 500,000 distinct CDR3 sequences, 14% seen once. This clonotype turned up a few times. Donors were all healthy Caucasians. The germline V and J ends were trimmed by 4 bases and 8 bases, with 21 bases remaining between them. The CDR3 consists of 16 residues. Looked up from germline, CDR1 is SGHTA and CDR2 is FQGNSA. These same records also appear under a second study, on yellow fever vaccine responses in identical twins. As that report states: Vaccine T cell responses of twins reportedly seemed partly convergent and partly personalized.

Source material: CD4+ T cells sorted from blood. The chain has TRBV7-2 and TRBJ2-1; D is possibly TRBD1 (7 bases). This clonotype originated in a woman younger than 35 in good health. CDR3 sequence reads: CASSSQGGLKGYEQFF. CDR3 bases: TGTGCCAGCAGCTCGCAGGGGGGCCTTAAGGGCTATGAGCAGTTCTTC.